These 27 T cell receptor beta chains came from one sample sequenced in a study of CD8 T cells in ankylosing spondylitis. TCRdb ran MiXCR on the 5' RACE reads and lists one entry per CDR3 protein. This repertoire shows a few hundred thousand distinct CDR3 sequences, around 19% found once; its top ten account for around 7.8%. The sample was blood, either unsorted or a sorted T cell fraction (not recorded which). The receptors here all came from a male donor with ankylosing spondylitis or in good health (not recorded which).

This clonotype was detected a few times. The V gene is TRBV20-1, the J gene TRBJ1-1; D possibly corresponds to TRBD1 (5 bases). The CDR3 loop spans 13 amino acids. Germline-derived CDR1 and CDR2 are DFQATT and SNEGSKA (reference sequence). V shed 1 base and J shed 5 bases, with 11 bases lying between them. The CDR3 coding sequence is TGCAGTGCTAGAGTCAGGGTTACAACTGAAGCTTTCTTT. Its translation: CSARVRVTTEAFF.

In this sample, this clonotype turned up once. V is TRBV7-2 and J is TRBJ1-1; D is perhaps TRBD1 (5 bases). Germline CDR1 reads SGHTA; CDR2 reads FQGNSA. V was pared by 7 bases and J by 3 bases, with 18 bases between. The CDR3 spans 15 residues. Here the CDR3 reads CASTRPGAGDTEAFF. As DNA, the CDR3 is TGTGCCAGCACGCGGCCCGGGGCCGGGGACACTGAAGCTTTCTTT.

The CDR3 bases are TGTGCCAGCAGCCCCGATGACAGGGCAGTGACCGGGGAGCTGTTTTTT. This translates into CASSPDDRAVTGELFF. The rearrangement links TRBV6-2 or TRBV6-3 to TRBJ2-2, with TRBD1 matching over 7 bases. The length of the CDR3 is 16 residues. The V gene's germline CDR1 is MNHEY and CDR2 SVGEGT. V gave up 6 bases and J gave up 5 bases; unmatched junction bases: 12.

This clonotype has just one count. The V gene is TRBV7-8, the J gene TRBJ2-1, with 8 bases matching TRBD2. The trim removed 1 base at V and 5 bases at J, leaving 7 bases unmatched. The germline V gene encodes CDR1 SGHVS and CDR2 FQNEAQ. The CDR3 spans 16 residues. In DNA form, the CDR3 reads TGTGCCAGCAGCTTAGAACTAGCGGCCGGGGACAATGAGCAGTTCTTC. Amino acids: CASSLELAAGDNEQFF.

For this clonotype: The missing conserved phenylalanine or tryptophan at the end of this CDR3 makes a read error likely. Because the CDR3's place on the DNA is in doubt, the DNA is left out and the CDR3 is given as listed by TCRdb. This chain links TRBV22-1 with TRBJ2-1. TRBV22-1 constitutes a pseudogene. From its first to its last residue, the CDR3 has 8 amino acids. This CDR3 is CPGICGVL.

This chain connects TRBV20-1 to TRBJ2-3; 7 bases fit TRBD2. CDR3 length equals 15 residues. Germline assignment: CDR1 DFQATT and CDR2 SNEGSKA (reference sequence). With V trimmed by 2 bases and J by 6 bases, 11 bases remained unmatched. This CDR3 is CSARILREGSDTQYF. The CDR3 DNA reads TGCAGTGCTAGAATATTGAGGGAGGGGAGCGATACGCAGTATTTT.

The CDR3 here is CASREGFGTGELFF. The CDR3, as DNA: TGTGCCAGCAGAGAGGGGTTTGGCACCGGGGAGCTGTTTTTT. This chain links TRBV6-1 with TRBJ2-2, with D possibly being TRBD1 or TRBD2 (5 bases each). The CDR3 is 14 residues long. V was pared by 6 bases and J by 4 bases, with 12 bases between. Germline loops: CDR1 MNHNS, CDR2 SASEGT.

This clonotype has more than one count but fewer than ten. The chain is built from TRBV5-1 and TRBJ2-3; D not resolved. Germline V gives CDR1 SGHRS, CDR2 YFSETQ. V lost 0 bases and J lost 1, with 12 bases in between. CDR3 size: 16 residues. The CDR3 DNA follows: TGCGCCAGCAGCTTGGCACTTCGGCCGGGCACAGATACGCAGTATTTT. This codes for CASSLALRPGTDTQYF.

Turning to this clonotype: A much more abundant neighbour one base away suggests this may be a read error. The gene calls are TRBV4-2 and TRBJ1-6; D is perhaps TRBD1 (6 bases). The CDR3 loop spans 15 amino acids. Germline values: CDR1 LGHNA, CDR2 YNFKEQ. This CDR3 is CASSQEQGSNSPFHF. The CDR3 bases are TGTGCCAGCAGCCAAGAACAGGGCTCAAATTCACCCTTCCACTTT.

This clonotype turned up a few times. The junction shows a germline mismatch at one end, possibly a read error. The rearrangement links TRBV7-7 to TRBJ2-5; unclear D gene. This CDR3 has 14 amino acids. The germline gives CDR1 SSHAT, CDR2 FNYEAQ (reference sequence). This CDR3 reads CASSLNTAQETQYF. DNA of the CDR3: TGTGCTAGCAGCTTAAACACAGCTCAAGAGACCCAGTACTTC.

This clonotype was picked up a small number of times. CDR3 amino acids: CASSATGGDYNEQFF. CDR3 sequence (DNA): TGCGCCAGCAGCGCGACAGGGGGCGACTACAATGAGCAGTTCTTC. This rearrangement joins TRBV5-1 to TRBJ2-1; 10 positions agree with TRBD1. The germline V gene encodes CDR1 SGHRS and CDR2 YFSETQ. The junction had 4 bases not matched to a gene; V was cut back by 4 bases and J by 3 bases. This CDR3 contains 15 residues.

The chain employs TRBV20-1 and TRBJ2-4, with 11 bases aligning to TRBD2. Germline values: CDR1 DFQATT, CDR2 SNEGSKA (reference sequence). This CDR3 is built from 15 residues. V shed 6 bases and J 6 bases; nucleotides not matched to a gene: 10. The chain's CDR3 is CSAIAGGPMGNIQYF. The DNA of the CDR3 is TGCAGTGCAATAGCGGGAGGGCCGATGGGAAACATTCAGTACTTC.

This clonotype was observed many times. The chain is built from TRBV18 and TRBJ2-1; D not resolved. Trimming stripped 10 bases from V and 6 bases from J, with 13 bases between. CDR1 KGHSH and CDR2 LQKENI come from the germline V gene. This CDR3 is built from 12 residues. CDR3: CATRRSGNEQFF. The DNA for the CDR3 is TGTGCCACTCGCCGGTCGGGCAATGAGCAGTTCTTC.

The chain joins TRBV6-5 to TRBJ2-7, with a tentative D call TRBD2 (5 bases). Germline assignment: CDR1 MNHEY and CDR2 SVGAGI. CDR3 length equals 13 residues. CDR3 region: CASSDSGVDEQYV. CDR3 nucleotides: TGTGCCAGCAGTGACTCCGGGGTGGACGAGCAGTACGTC.

The sample holds a few counts of this clonotype. The chain employs TRBV18 and TRBJ1-1; 12 nucleotides agree with TRBD1. Trimming cost V 3 bases and J 4 bases; bases outside gene matches: 6. The CDR3 consists of 16 residues. Germline values: CDR1 KGHSH, CDR2 LQKENI. CDR3 residues: CASSPGTGGRGTEAFF. The DNA of the CDR3 is TGTGCCAGCTCACCGGGGACAGGGGGCCGTGGCACTGAAGCTTTCTTT.

This clonotype came up many times. The chain is built from TRBV6-5 and TRBJ1-2; 9 bases line up with TRBD1. The germline gives CDR1 MNHEY, CDR2 SVGAGI. The CDR3 extends over 15 amino acids. V shed 0 bases and J 4 bases; nucleotides not matched to a gene: 3. The CDR3 spells CASSYSTGGSYGYTF. In DNA form, the CDR3 reads TGTGCCAGCAGTTACTCGACAGGGGGAAGCTATGGCTACACCTTC.

In its sample, this clonotype was seen a few times. J is TRBJ2-3 and V is TRBV12-3 or TRBV12-4, with 8 bases lining up with TRBD2. CDR3 size: 15 residues. Trimming took 5 bases from V and 3 from J; bases not matched to a gene: 7. In DNA, the CDR3 is TGTGCCAGCAGTACCGCGGGGGGACTTACAGATACGCAGTATTTT. This translates into CASSTAGGLTDTQYF.

This clonotype was seen at least ten times. V gene TRBV5-1 combines with J gene TRBJ2-2; 8 nucleotides match TRBD1. The CDR3 covers 18 residues. Losses at the gene ends were 0 bases for V and 5 bases for J; bases not matched to a gene: 12. Germline V gives CDR1 SGHRS, CDR2 YFSETQ. CDR3 in amino acids: CASSLGFQGAGWTGELFF. The DNA of the CDR3 is TGCGCCAGCAGCTTGGGATTCCAGGGGGCAGGTTGGACCGGGGAGCTGTTTTTT.

The genes are TRBV5-1 and TRBJ1-2; the D gene is possibly TRBD1 (5 bases). The CDR3 loop spans 15 amino acids. Trimming pared 0 bases from V and 2 bases from J, leaving 11 bases between. The germline V gene has CDR1 SGHRS and CDR2 YFSETQ. CDR3 bases: TGCGCCAGCAGCTTGGCTCAGGGTCGCAACTATGGCTACACCTTC. Amino acid sequence: CASSLAQGRNYGYTF.

This clonotype was seen repeatedly, ten times or more. This chain joins TRBV7-2 and TRBJ2-1; D gene ambiguous. V shed 1 base and J shed 3 bases, with 7 bases lying between them. The CDR3 totals 14 residues. CDR1 and CDR2 from the germline V gene are SGHTA and FQGNSA. In nucleotides, the CDR3 is TGTGCCAGCAGCTTAGACCCCCTCTACAATGAGCAGTTCTTC. It encodes CASSLDPLYNEQFF.

The rearrangement uses TRBV27 and TRBJ1-2; 9 bases match TRBD1. Germline CDR1 reads MNHEY; CDR2 reads SMNVEV (reference sequence). V shed 0 bases and J 3 bases; nucleotides not matched to a gene: 17. CDR3 length: 20 amino acids. DNA for the CDR3: TGTGCCAGCAGTTTATCGAGGGTGAGGACAGGGGCCTCACTAGACTATGGCTACACCTTC. Its translation is CASSLSRVRTGASLDYGYTF.

The chain employs TRBV27 and TRBJ2-5; 7 bases are a match to TRBD1. Trimming cost V 5 bases and J 8 bases; bases outside gene matches: 17. There are 16 residues in the CDR3. Germline V gene lookup returns CDR1 MNHEY and CDR2 SMNVEV (reference sequence). CDR3: CASSPRGTAFVRTQYF. The CDR3 DNA follows: TGTGCCAGCAGTCCGAGAGGGACAGCGTTCGTGAGAACCCAGTACTTC.

The V call is TRBV27, the J call TRBJ2-2; 9 nucleotides align to TRBD2. Germline lookup yields CDR1 MNHEY and CDR2 SMNVEV (reference sequence). This CDR3 region has 17 residues. Losses at the gene ends were 4 bases for V and 0 bases for J; bases not matched to a gene: 6. CDR3: CASSSVLAGPNTGELFF. CDR3 bases: TGTGCCAGCAGTTCCGTTCTAGCGGGACCGAACACCGGGGAGCTGTTTTTT.

This clonotype was seen at least ten times. The J gene is TRBJ2-4, the V gene TRBV29-1; D is ambiguous. The CDR3 runs 15 residues. Trimming shortened V by 4 bases and J by 0 bases, and 13 bases separated the two germline ends. Germline CDR1 reads SQVTM; CDR2 reads ANQGSEA. The CDR3 loop is CSVVTSLLAKNIQYF. As DNA, the CDR3 is TGCAGCGTTGTCACGTCATTACTAGCCAAAAACATTCAGTACTTC.

The sample holds many counts of this clonotype. The rearrangement uses TRBV20-1 and TRBJ2-3; perhaps TRBD1 as D (5 bases). The CDR3 sequence is 13 residues long. V was pared by 6 bases and J by 2 bases, with 12 bases between. Germline CDR1 DFQATT, CDR2 SNEGSKA (reference sequence). The CDR3 DNA sequence: TGCAGTGCGACGCAGGGAACCACAGATACGCAGTATTTT. It codes for CSATQGTTDTQYF.

The rearrangement links TRBV11-2 to TRBJ2-3, with D perhaps TRBD1 or TRBD2 (6 bases each). Per germline, CDR1 SGHAT and CDR2 FQNNGV. The length of the CDR3 is 16 residues. V lost 2 bases to trimming and J lost 1 base, with 13 bases between them. CDR3 sequence: CASSLTGAWGTDTQYF. Written as DNA, the CDR3 is TGTGCCAGCAGCTTAACGGGGGCCTGGGGCACAGATACGCAGTATTTT.

Here the CDR3 DNA reads TGTGCCAGCAGCCCGGGGCGGTCGGCCGGGGAGCTGTTTTTT. Protein: CASSPGRSAGELFF. The rearrangement uses TRBV7-6 and TRBJ2-2; the D gene could be TRBD1 or TRBD2 (5 bases each). Trimming stripped 5 bases from V and 6 bases from J, with 13 bases between. This CDR3 is built from 14 residues. Germline loops: CDR1 SGHVS, CDR2 FNYEAQ. Drawing the rest from reference TRBV7-6 and TRBJ2-2, the complete variable domain is GAGVSQSPRYKVTKRGQDVALRCDPISGHVSLYWYRQALGQGPEFLTYFNYEAQQDKSGLPNDRFSAERPEGSISTLTIQRTEQRDSAMYRCASSPGRSAGELFFGEGSRLTVL.